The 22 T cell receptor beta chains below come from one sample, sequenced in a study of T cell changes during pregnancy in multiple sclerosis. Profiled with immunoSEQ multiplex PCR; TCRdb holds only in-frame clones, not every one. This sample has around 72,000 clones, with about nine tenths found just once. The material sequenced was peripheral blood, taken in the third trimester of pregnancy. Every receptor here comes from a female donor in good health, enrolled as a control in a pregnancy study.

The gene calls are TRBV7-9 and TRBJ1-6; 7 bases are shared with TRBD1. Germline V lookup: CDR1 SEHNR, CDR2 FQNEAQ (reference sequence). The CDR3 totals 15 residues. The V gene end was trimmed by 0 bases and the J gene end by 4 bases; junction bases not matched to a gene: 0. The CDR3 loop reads CASSLATGYNSPLHF. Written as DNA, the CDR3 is TGTGCCAGCAGCTTAGCGACAGGGTATAATTCACCCCTCCACTTT.

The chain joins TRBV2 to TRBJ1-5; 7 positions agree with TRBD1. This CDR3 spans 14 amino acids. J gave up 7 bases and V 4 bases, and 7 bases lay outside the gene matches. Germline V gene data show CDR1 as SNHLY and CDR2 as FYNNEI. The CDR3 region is CASSALRGQQPQHF. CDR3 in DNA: TGTGCCAGCAGTGCTTTGAGGGGGCAACAGCCCCAGCATTTT.

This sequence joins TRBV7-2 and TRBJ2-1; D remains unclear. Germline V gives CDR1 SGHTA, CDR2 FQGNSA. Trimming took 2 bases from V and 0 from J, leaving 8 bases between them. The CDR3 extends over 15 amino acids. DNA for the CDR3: TGTGCCAGCAGCTTATCCGCTAGCTCCTACAATGAGCAGTTCTTC. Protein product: CASSLSASSYNEQFF.

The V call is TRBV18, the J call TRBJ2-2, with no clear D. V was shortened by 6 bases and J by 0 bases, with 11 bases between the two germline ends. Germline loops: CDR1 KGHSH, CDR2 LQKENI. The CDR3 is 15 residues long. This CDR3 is CASSARQANTGELFF. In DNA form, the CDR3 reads TGTGCCAGCTCCGCCAGGCAGGCGAACACCGGGGAGCTGTTTTTT.

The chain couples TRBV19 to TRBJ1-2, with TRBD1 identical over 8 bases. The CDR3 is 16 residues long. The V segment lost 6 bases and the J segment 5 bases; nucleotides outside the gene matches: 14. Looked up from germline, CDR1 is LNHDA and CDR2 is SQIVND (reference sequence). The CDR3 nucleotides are TGTGCCAGTAGCCTCGGCAGGGGGCCGGGATCGTATGGCTACACCTTC. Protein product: CASSLGRGPGSYGYTF.

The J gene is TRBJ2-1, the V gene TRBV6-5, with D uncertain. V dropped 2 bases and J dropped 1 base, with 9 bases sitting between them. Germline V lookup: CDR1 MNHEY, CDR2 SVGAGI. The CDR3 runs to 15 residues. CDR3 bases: TGTGCCAGCAGTTACGAGGCCCCTTCCTACAATGAGCAGTTCTTC. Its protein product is CASSYEAPSYNEQFF.

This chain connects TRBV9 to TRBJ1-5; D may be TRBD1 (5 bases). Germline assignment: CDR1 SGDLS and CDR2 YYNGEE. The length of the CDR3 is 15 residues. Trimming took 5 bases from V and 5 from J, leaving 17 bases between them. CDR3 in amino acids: CASSPRGDLHQPQHF. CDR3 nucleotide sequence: TGTGCCAGCAGTCCCCGGGGGGACCTTCATCAGCCCCAGCATTTT.

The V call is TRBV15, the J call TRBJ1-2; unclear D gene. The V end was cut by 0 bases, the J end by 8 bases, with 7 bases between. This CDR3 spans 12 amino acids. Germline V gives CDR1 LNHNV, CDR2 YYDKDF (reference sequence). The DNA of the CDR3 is TGTGCCACCAGCAGAGATGTGGAGGGCTACACCTTC. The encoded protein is CATSRDVEGYTF. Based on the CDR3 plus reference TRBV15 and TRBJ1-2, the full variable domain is DAMVIQNPRYQVTQFGKPVTLSCSQTLNHNVMYWYQQKSSQAPKLLFHYYDKDFNNEADTPDNFQSRRPNTSFCFLDIRSPGLGDTAMYLCATSRDVEGYTFGSGTRLTVV.

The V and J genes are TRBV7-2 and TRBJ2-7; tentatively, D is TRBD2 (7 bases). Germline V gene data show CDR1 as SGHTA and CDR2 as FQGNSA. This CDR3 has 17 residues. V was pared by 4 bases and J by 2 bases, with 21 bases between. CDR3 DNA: TGTGCCAGCAGCTCAAGGGGGGGCGGACTGACGGCCTACGAGCAGTACTTC. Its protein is CASSSRGGGLTAYEQYF.

The chain's CDR3 is CASSYTRGSDTQYF. The CDR3 coding sequence is TGTGCCAGCAGTTATACACGCGGTTCAGATACGCAGTATTTT. This sequence joins TRBV27 and TRBJ2-3; no definite D call. Deletions cut 4 bases from V and 4 bases from J, with 12 bases between. From germline, CDR1 is MNHEY and CDR2 SMNVEV (reference sequence). The CDR3 covers 14 residues.

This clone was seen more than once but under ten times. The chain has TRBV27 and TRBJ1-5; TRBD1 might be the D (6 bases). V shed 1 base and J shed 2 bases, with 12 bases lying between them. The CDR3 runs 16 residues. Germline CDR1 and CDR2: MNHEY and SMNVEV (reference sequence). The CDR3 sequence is CASSLYHRDGNQPQHF. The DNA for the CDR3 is TGTGCCAGCAGTTTATACCACAGGGATGGCAATCAGCCCCAGCATTTT.

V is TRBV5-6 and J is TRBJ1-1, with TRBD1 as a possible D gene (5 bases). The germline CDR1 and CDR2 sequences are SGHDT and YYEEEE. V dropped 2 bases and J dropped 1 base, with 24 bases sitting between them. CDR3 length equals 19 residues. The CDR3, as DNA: TGTGCCAGCAGCTTTTTCAGGCAGGGCCTAAGGGATCCGAACACTGAAGCTTTCTTT. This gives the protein CASSFFRQGLRDPNTEAFF.

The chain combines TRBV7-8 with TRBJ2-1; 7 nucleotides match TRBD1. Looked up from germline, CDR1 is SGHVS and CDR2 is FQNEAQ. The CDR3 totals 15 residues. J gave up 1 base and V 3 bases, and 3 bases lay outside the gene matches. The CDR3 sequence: CASSFSQGSYNEQFF. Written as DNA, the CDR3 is TGTGCCAGCAGCTTCTCACAGGGGTCCTACAATGAGCAGTTCTTC.

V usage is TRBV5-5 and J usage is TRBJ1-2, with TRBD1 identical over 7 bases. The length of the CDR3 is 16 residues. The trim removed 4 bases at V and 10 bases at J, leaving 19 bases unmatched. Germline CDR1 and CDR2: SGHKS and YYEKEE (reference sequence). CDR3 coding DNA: TGTGCCAGCAGCCCCAGCATCCAGGACAGGTTTGGCGTCTACACCTTC. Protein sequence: CASSPSIQDRFGVYTF. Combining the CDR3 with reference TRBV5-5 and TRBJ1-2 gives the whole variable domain DAGVTQSPTHLIKTRGQQVTLRCSPISGHKSVSWYQQVLGQGPQFIFQYYEKEERGRGNFPDRFSARQFPNYSSELNVNALLLGDSALYLCASSPSIQDRFGVYTFGSGTRLTVV.

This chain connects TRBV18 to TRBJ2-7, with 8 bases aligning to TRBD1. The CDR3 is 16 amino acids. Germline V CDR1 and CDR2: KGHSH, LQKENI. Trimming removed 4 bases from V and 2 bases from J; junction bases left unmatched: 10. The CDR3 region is CASSRRTGTGPYEQYF. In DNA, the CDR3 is TGTGCCAGCTCACGTCGGACCGGGACAGGACCCTACGAGCAGTACTTC.

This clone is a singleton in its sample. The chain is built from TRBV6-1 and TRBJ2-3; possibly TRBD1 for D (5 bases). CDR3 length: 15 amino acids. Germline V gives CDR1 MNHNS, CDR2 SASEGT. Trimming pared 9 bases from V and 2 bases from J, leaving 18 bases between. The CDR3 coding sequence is TGTGCCAGTGGGGCAGACACCAGCCACACAGATACGCAGTATTTT. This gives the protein CASGADTSHTDTQYF.

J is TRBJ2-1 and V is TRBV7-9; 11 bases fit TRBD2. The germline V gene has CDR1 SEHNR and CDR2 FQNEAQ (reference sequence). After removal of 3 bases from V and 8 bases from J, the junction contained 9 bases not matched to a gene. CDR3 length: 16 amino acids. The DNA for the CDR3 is TGTGCCAGCAGCTTCTCCCGACTAGCGGGGCACCATGAGCAGTTCTTC. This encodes CASSFSRLAGHHEQFF.

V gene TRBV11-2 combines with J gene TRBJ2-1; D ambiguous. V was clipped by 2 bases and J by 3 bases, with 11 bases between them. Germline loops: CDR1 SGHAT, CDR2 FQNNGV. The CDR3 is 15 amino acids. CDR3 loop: CASSLSSVNYNEQFF. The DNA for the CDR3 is TGTGCCAGCAGCTTAAGTTCGGTCAACTACAATGAGCAGTTCTTC. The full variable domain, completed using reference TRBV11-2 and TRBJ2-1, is EAGVAQSPRYKIIEKRQSVAFWCNPISGHATLYWYQQILGQGPKLLIQFQNNGVVDDSQLPKDRFSAERLKGVDSTLKIQPAKLEDSAVYLCASSLSSVNYNEQFFGPGTRLTVL.

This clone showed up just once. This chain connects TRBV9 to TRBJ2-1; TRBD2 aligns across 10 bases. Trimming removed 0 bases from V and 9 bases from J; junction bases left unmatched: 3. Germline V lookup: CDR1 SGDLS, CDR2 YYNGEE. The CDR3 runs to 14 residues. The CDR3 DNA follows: TGTGCCAGCAGCGTAGTAGGGACTAGCGCTGAGCAGTTCTTC. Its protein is CASSVVGTSAEQFF.

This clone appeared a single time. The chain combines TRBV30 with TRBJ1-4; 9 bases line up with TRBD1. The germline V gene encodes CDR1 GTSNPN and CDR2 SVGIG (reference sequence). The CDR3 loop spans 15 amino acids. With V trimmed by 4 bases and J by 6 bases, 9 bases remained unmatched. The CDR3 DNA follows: TGTGCCTGGACGCTGGGGACAGGGCAGCATGAAAAACTGTTTTTT. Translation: CAWTLGTGQHEKLFF.

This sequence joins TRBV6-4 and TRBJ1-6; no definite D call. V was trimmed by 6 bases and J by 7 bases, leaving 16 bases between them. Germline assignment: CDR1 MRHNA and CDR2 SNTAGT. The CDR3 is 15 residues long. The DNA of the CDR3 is TGTGCCAGCAGCCCCTCGAAAGGGAGGAATTCACCCCTCCACTTT. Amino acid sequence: CASSPSKGRNSPLHF.

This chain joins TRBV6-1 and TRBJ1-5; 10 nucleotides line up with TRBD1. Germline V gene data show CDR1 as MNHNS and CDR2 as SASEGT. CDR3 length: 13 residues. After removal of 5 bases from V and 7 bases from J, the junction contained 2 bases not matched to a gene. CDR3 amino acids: CASSWGQGQPQHF. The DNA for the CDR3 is TGTGCCAGCAGTTGGGGACAGGGGCAGCCCCAGCATTTT.